One sample yielded the 27 T cell receptor beta chains listed below, sequenced in a study of regulatory T cells in long-lasting Graves disease. Through Arm-PCR of CDR3 regions and iRepertoire HTBI primers, TCR beta libraries were built. TCRdb analysed the multiplex PCR reads with MiXCR anew, one entry per CDR3 protein. The sample has some 500,000 distinct CDR3 sequences; roughly 13% are singletons. Time point of the sample: newly diagnosed GD, antithyroid drugs for less than 3 months. From PBMCs, RNA was extracted and then used to make the TCR library. This sample also belongs to another study, concerning T cells in Graves' hyperthyroidism and ophthalmopathy.

This specimen was peripheral blood mononuclear cells (PBMCs), taken at new diagnosis, from a patient treated with antithyroid drugs. These receptors all stem from a man aged 25 to 40 with Graves disease.

As regards this clonotype: This likely stems from a read error, as it lies one base from a far larger clone. In this CDR3 the conserved last residue, phenylalanine or tryptophan, is missing, so a read error is likely. The chain uses TRBV12-3 or TRBV12-4 and TRBJ1-2; possible D gene TRBD1, 6 bases. This CDR3 comprises 14 residues. Trimming pared 5 bases from V and 3 bases from J, leaving 13 bases between. The CDR3 region is CASSEAPGDYGYTC. As DNA, the CDR3 is TGTGCCAGCAGTGAAGCCCCAGGGGACTATGGCTACACCTGC.

The genes are TRBV30 and TRBJ2-5; TRBD1 matches at 9 bases. The CDR3 consists of 14 residues. V was clipped by 5 bases and J by 5 bases; unmatched bases: 9. In germline, CDR1 is GTSNPN, CDR2 SVGIG (reference sequence). The CDR3 protein is CAWAVQGARETQYF. In nucleotides, the CDR3 is TGTGCCTGGGCCGTACAGGGGGCCCGTGAGACCCAGTACTTC.

This clonotype has ten or more counts. This chain links TRBV12-3 or TRBV12-4 with TRBJ2-4; D gene uncertain. This CDR3 has 16 residues. The germline V and J ends were trimmed by 2 bases and 1 base, with 12 bases remaining between them. The CDR3 DNA is TGTGCCAGCAGTTTATGGGGATACTTGGCCAAAAACATTCAGTACTTC. This translates into CASSLWGYLAKNIQYF.

This clonotype has only one observation. A read error may explain this, as a much larger clone is one base away. J is TRBJ1-1 and V is TRBV6-1, with a weak D call TRBD1 (5 bases). The CDR3 consists of 14 residues. Trimming stripped 8 bases from V and 5 bases from J, with 18 bases between. Germline CDR1 is MNHNS and CDR2 is SASEGT. CDR3 in DNA: TGTGCCAGCTGGAATGGGCAGGGAGGGACTGAAGCTTTCTTT. Translated, it gives CASWNGQGGTEAFF.

Notes on this clonotype: The junction does not match germline at one end; this may be a read error. The V and J genes are TRBV18 and TRBJ1-5; D uncertain. The CDR3 extends over 15 amino acids. In germline, CDR1 is KGHSH, CDR2 LQKENI. CDR3 DNA: TGTGCCAGCTCAGGCAGCTCGCCCAGCAATCAGCTCCAGCATTTT. This translates into CASSGSSPSNQLQHF.

This clonotype showed up many times. The rearrangement links TRBV10-3 to TRBJ2-7; 7 bases are shared with TRBD2. J lost 2 bases, V lost 4 bases, and 8 bases had no gene match. The germline gives CDR1 ENHRY, CDR2 SYGVKD. This CDR3 region has 15 residues. Here the CDR3 reads CAISGGGRSPYEQYF. The CDR3 region has the DNA TGTGCCATCAGTGGTGGCGGGAGAAGCCCCTACGAGCAGTACTTC.

This clonotype showed up many times. This CDR3 is CASSYERRSGYTF. The CDR3 nucleotides read TGTGCCAGCAGTTACGAGAGGCGTAGCGGCTACACCTTC. This chain uses TRBV6-2 or TRBV6-3 with TRBJ1-2, with no clear D. Between the trimmed V and J ends, which lost 2 bases and 8 bases, there was a span of 12 bases. The germline CDR1 and CDR2 sequences are MNHEY and SVGEGT. This CDR3 has 13 amino acids.

This clonotype was counted many times. The rearrangement links TRBV27 to TRBJ1-2; D not certain. The CDR3 sequence is 16 residues long. The germline V gene has CDR1 MNHEY and CDR2 SMNVEV (reference sequence). V was pared by 6 bases and J by 2 bases, with 19 bases between. This CDR3 is CASRMRPDLSNYGYTF. The CDR3 DNA is TGTGCCAGCAGAATGAGGCCGGATCTGTCCAACTATGGCTACACCTTC.

Ten or more counts support this clonotype. J is TRBJ2-7 and V is TRBV19; unclear D gene. V dropped 8 bases and J dropped 5 bases, with 13 bases sitting between them. Germline V CDR1 and CDR2: LNHDA, SQIVND (reference sequence). This CDR3 has 12 residues. The CDR3: CASSGRWNEQYF. For the CDR3, the DNA is TGTGCCAGTTCCGGACGGTGGAACGAGCAGTACTTC.

In this sample, this clonotype turned up many times. The rearrangement joins TRBV27 to TRBJ2-1; 9 bases are a match to TRBD2. Germline assignment: CDR1 MNHEY and CDR2 SMNVEV (reference sequence). The CDR3 has 15 residues. V gave up 4 bases and J gave up 9 bases; unmatched junction bases: 10. This chain's CDR3 is CASSSASGNPSEQFF. The CDR3 nucleotides read TGTGCCAGCAGTTCGGCTAGCGGGAACCCGAGTGAGCAGTTCTTC.

At least ten counts were recorded for this clonotype. The rearrangement uses TRBV27 and TRBJ2-7; D may correspond to TRBD1 or TRBD2 (5 bases each). The germline V gene encodes CDR1 MNHEY and CDR2 SMNVEV (reference sequence). V dropped 6 bases and J dropped 5 bases, with 29 bases sitting between them. The length of the CDR3 is 18 residues. CDR3 DNA: TGTGCCAGCAGCAGCCCCGGGACGGCAGTTTCAGTATCAAACGAGCAGTACTTC. The encoded protein is CASSSPGTAVSVSNEQYF.

This clonotype occurred many times. J is TRBJ1-1 and V is TRBV6-2 or TRBV6-3, with D unclear. CDR1 is MNHEY and CDR2 is SVGEGT in the germline V gene. The V gene lost 2 bases and the J gene lost 6 bases, with 7 bases spanning the gap. The CDR3 extends over 12 amino acids. CDR3 in amino acids: CASSYTVSEAFF. CDR3 nucleotides: TGTGCCAGCAGTTACACCGTCTCTGAAGCTTTCTTT.

This clonotype appeared a few times. This rearrangement joins TRBV18 to TRBJ1-2, with D perhaps TRBD1 (5 bases). With 6 bases removed from V and 4 bases from J, the gap between germline ends came to 18 bases. Per germline, CDR1 KGHSH and CDR2 LQKENI. The CDR3 is 15 residues long. The CDR3 nucleotides read TGTGCCAGCTCTACCCAGGGAAGTTTTACCTATGGCTACACCTTC. This translates into CASSTQGSFTYGYTF.

At least ten counts were recorded for this clonotype. V gene TRBV30 combines with J gene TRBJ1-5; maybe TRBD1 (5 bases). Trimming stripped 1 base from V and 6 bases from J, with 10 bases between. This CDR3 has 13 residues. From germline, CDR1 is GTSNPN and CDR2 SVGIG (reference sequence). Here the CDR3 DNA reads TGTGCCTGGAGTGGGCAGGGCAGTCAGCCCCAGCATTTT. It encodes CAWSGQGSQPQHF.

Turning to this clonotype: Germline is not matched at one junction end, which may reflect a read error. The chain has TRBV11-2 and TRBJ2-1, with 14 positions matching TRBD2. The germline V gene encodes CDR1 SGHAT and CDR2 FQNNGV. The CDR3 contains 18 residues. CDR3 residues: CASSQEGLAGGTYNEQFF. The CDR3 region has the DNA TGCGCCAGCAGCCAAGAAGGACTAGCGGGAGGAACCTACAATGAGCAGTTCTTC.

There are many counts of this clonotype. The V gene is TRBV20-1, the J gene TRBJ2-7, with TRBD2 matching over 9 bases. There are 16 residues in the CDR3. Germline V gives CDR1 DFQATT, CDR2 SNEGSKA (reference sequence). With 3 bases clipped from V and 3 bases from J, the junction kept 12 bases outside the gene matches. The CDR3 reads CSARAPGLAGRYEQYF. CDR3 bases: TGCAGTGCTAGGGCGCCCGGGCTAGCGGGACGCTACGAGCAGTACTTC.

This clonotype was observed a handful of times. This rearrangement joins TRBV7-9 to TRBJ1-1; maybe TRBD1 (6 bases). The germline V gene encodes CDR1 SEHNR and CDR2 FQNEAQ (reference sequence). This CDR3 is 12 amino acids long. V was trimmed by 7 bases and J by 12 bases, leaving 18 bases between them. The CDR3 is CASNQRGMRPFF. CDR3 DNA sequence: TGTGCCAGCAACCAGAGGGGGATGAGACCTTTCTTT.

This clonotype was seen at least ten times. This chain joins TRBV15 and TRBJ2-7; weak D call: TRBD1 (5 bases). Germline V gene sequence: CDR1 LNHNV, CDR2 YYDKDF (reference sequence). V lost 4 bases and J lost 2, with 24 bases in between. CDR3 length equals 18 residues. The CDR3 loop is CATSTHLIKGLWPYEQYF. Written as DNA, the CDR3 is TGTGCCACCAGCACCCATTTAATAAAGGGGCTCTGGCCCTACGAGCAGTACTTC.

A few counts support this clonotype. CDR3: CASTYGRGNNEQFF. As DNA, the CDR3 is TGTGCCAGCACCTACGGGAGAGGGAACAATGAGCAGTTCTTC. The chain couples TRBV6-2 or TRBV6-3 to TRBJ2-1, with D tentatively TRBD2 (6 bases). With 7 bases removed from V and 5 bases from J, the gap between germline ends came to 15 bases. This CDR3 contains 14 residues. The germline CDR1 and CDR2 sequences are MNHEY and SVGEGT.

The rearrangement joins TRBV3-1 to TRBJ1-2; TRBD1 is a possible D gene (5 bases). CDR3 size: 17 residues. Germline V gene data show CDR1 as LGHDT and CDR2 as YNNKEL (reference sequence). V lost 4 bases and J 7 bases, leaving 25 bases between the germline ends. The CDR3 sequence is CASSPRRGGWPTGGYTF. The DNA for the CDR3 is TGTGCCAGCAGCCCCCGGCGGGGGGGGTGGCCGACGGGTGGCTACACCTTC.

This chain connects TRBV29-1 to TRBJ2-1; D not resolved. There are 12 residues in the CDR3. Trimming took off 5 bases at V and 8 bases at J, with 13 bases between the two ends. In germline, CDR1 is SQVTM, CDR2 ANQGSEA. The CDR3 region has the DNA TGCAGCGTTTTGGTTGTGAAGTATGAGCAGTTCTTC. Amino acids: CSVLVVKYEQFF.

The chain recombines TRBV6-2 or TRBV6-3 with TRBJ2-1; D is unclear. Per germline, CDR1 MNHEY and CDR2 SVGEGT. V was cut by 7 bases and J by 7 bases, with 8 bases left in between. The CDR3 consists of 11 residues. For the CDR3, the DNA is TGTGCCAGCACCCCGGAGAATGAGCAGTTCTTC. This codes for CASTPENEQFF.

In its sample, this clonotype was seen many times. This chain connects TRBV11-1 to TRBJ2-1, with D perhaps TRBD2 (5 bases). This CDR3 is built from 15 residues. Germline CDR1 and CDR2: SGHAT and FQDESV (reference sequence). V lost 5 bases and J 7 bases, leaving 18 bases between the germline ends. CDR3 bases: TGTGCCAGCAGCATCAATCCTAGCCAGGTTAATGAGCAGTTCTTC. Protein product: CASSINPSQVNEQFF.

As regards this clonotype: The junction does not match germline at one end; this may be a read error. The chain joins TRBV7-8 to TRBJ2-3, with D perhaps TRBD2 (6 bases). The germline V gene has CDR1 SGHVS and CDR2 FQNEAQ. The CDR3 has 17 residues. DNA for the CDR3: TGTGCCAGCAGCCCTCTACTAGCTCCTGAGGTCGCAGATACGCAGTACTTT. Protein product: CASSPLLAPEVADTQYF.

This clonotype was counted ten times or more. This chain uses TRBV24-1 with TRBJ2-5, with TRBD1 as a possible D gene (6 bases). The ends were cut back, 4 bases at V and 2 bases at J, with 19 bases in the middle. The CDR3 contains 17 residues. Germline V gene data show CDR1 as KGHDR and CDR2 as SFDVKD. The CDR3 protein is CATSEAKDSRYQETQYF. The CDR3 DNA reads TGTGCCACCAGTGAAGCTAAGGACAGCCGCTATCAAGAGACCCAGTACTTC.

This clonotype was recorded at least ten times. The chain recombines TRBV6-2 or TRBV6-3 with TRBJ2-5, with D possibly matching TRBD2 (6 bases). The CDR3 extends over 12 amino acids. CDR1 is MNHEY, CDR2 SVGEGT, per germline. The V end was cut by 9 bases, the J end by 5 bases, with 13 bases between. The DNA for the CDR3 is TGTGCCAGTCAGCGGGCTAAGGAGACCCAGTACTTC. It codes for CASQRAKETQYF.

The V and J genes are TRBV10-1 and TRBJ2-3, with D possibly being TRBD2 (5 bases). The CDR3 has 13 amino acids. Germline V gene sequence: CDR1 WNHNN, CDR2 SYGVQD (reference sequence). Trimming shortened V by 7 bases and J by 0 bases, and 8 bases separated the two germline ends. The chain's CDR3 is CASTRASTDTQYF. CDR3 DNA: TGCGCCAGCACGCGGGCTAGCACAGATACGCAGTATTTT.